The 30 T cell receptor beta chains below come from one sample, sequenced in a study of monozygotic twins with inflammatory bowel disease (dated 2019 in TCRdb). The method was 5' RACE. Data came from an Illumina HiSeq 2500. TCRdb reanalyzed the reads, keeping one entry per CDR3 protein sequence and omitting DNA. The sample's clone listing holds more than 300,000 distinct CDR3 sequences. 2.6% of the sample lies in the top ten. The specimen sequenced was blood. Receptor source: a human donor with ulcerative colitis or Crohn's disease, or a healthy co-twin of an affected twin (not recorded which).

This rearrangement joins TRBV5-4 to TRBJ2-5. The CDR3 is 12 residues long. Germline V gene sequence: CDR1 SGHNT, CDR2 YYREEE (reference sequence). The CDR3 spells CATRRDQETQYF.

This chain uses TRBV7-8 with TRBJ2-7; TCRdb outputs TRBD1, but without DNA this stays unchecked. CDR3 length: 16 residues. The germline gives CDR1 SGHVS, CDR2 FQNEAQ. This CDR3 reads CASSPRRDRDSYEQYF.

The chain combines TRBV29-1 with TRBJ2-7. The CDR3 has 12 residues. Germline V lookup: CDR1 SQVTM, CDR2 ANQGSEA. The CDR3 here is CSVLGNVYEQYF.

The chain joins TRBV29-1 to TRBJ2-5; no DNA is available, so the TRBD2 call from TCRdb remains unchecked. The CDR3 has 17 residues. Germline V gene sequence: CDR1 SQVTM, CDR2 ANQGSEA. CDR3: CSVEASGGLEYQETQYF.

This sequence joins TRBV3-1 and TRBJ2-1; TCRdb selects TRBD2, and the lack of DNA leaves this call unchecked. The germline gives CDR1 LGHDT, CDR2 YNNKEL (reference sequence). There are 16 residues in the CDR3. CDR3 residues: CASSPMASGGASEQFF.

The V gene is TRBV3-1, the J gene TRBJ2-7; checking the TCRdb D call of TRBD1 is not possible without DNA. The CDR3 consists of 15 residues. Germline-derived CDR1 and CDR2 are LGHDT and YNNKEL (reference sequence). CDR3: CASGIGRRPPHEQYF.

The J gene is TRBJ1-6, the V gene TRBV12-3 or TRBV12-4. The CDR3 is 15 amino acids. This CDR3 is CASSPQNSYNSPLHF.

J is TRBJ1-1 and V is TRBV4-3; the D gene TCRdb calls, TRBD1, cannot be checked with no DNA. This CDR3 comprises 15 residues. Germline CDR1 and CDR2: LGHNA and YSLEER. The CDR3: CASSQDSGQGAEAFF.

The chain couples TRBV5-1 to TRBJ2-5; with no DNA, the TCRdb D assignment of TRBD1 cannot be verified. Germline V gene sequence: CDR1 SGHRS, CDR2 YFSETQ. The CDR3 is 14 amino acids. CDR3 sequence reads: CASSFGGGRETQYF.

V and J are TRBV7-3 and TRBJ2-3; TCRdb calls TRBD2, which cannot be checked without DNA. The CDR3 spans 17 residues. CDR1 is SGHTA and CDR2 is FQGTGA in the germline V gene. CDR3 loop: CASSPWTSGGVSDTQYF.

This chain uses TRBV7-9 with TRBJ2-5; lacking DNA, the TRBD1 call made by TCRdb goes unchecked. The germline V gene encodes CDR1 SEHNR and CDR2 FQNEAQ (reference sequence). The CDR3 covers 14 residues. The CDR3 loop is CASSLQDRIGTQYF.

V gene TRBV25-1 combines with J gene TRBJ2-1; checking the TCRdb D call of TRBD2 is not possible without DNA. The CDR3 covers 14 residues. The germline V gene encodes CDR1 MGHDK and CDR2 SYGVNS. CDR3: CASSSAGGYNEQFF.

The chain recombines TRBV7-6 with TRBJ1-3; TCRdb picks TRBD1, but there is no DNA to check that call. This CDR3 is 17 amino acids long. Germline values: CDR1 SGHVS, CDR2 FNYEAQ. This chain's CDR3 is CASSLVGGAGSGNTIYF.

The chain has TRBV5-1 and TRBJ1-6; checking the TCRdb D call of TRBD1 is not possible without DNA. Germline CDR1 reads SGHRS; CDR2 reads YFSETQ. The CDR3 contains 16 residues. CDR3 loop: CASRPYAGQNNSPLHF.

The chain combines TRBV6-5 with TRBJ2-7; lacking DNA, the TRBD1 call made by TCRdb goes unchecked. Germline-derived CDR1 and CDR2 are MNHEY and SVGAGI. CDR3 length: 12 amino acids. The CDR3 sequence: CASRTGAYEQYF.

The V and J genes are TRBV11-2 and TRBJ2-3; the TRBD1 assignment by TCRdb is unverifiable without DNA. CDR1 is SGHAT, CDR2 FQNNGV, per germline. The CDR3 consists of 16 residues. The CDR3 sequence is CASSSLSGGRGDTQYF.

The chain employs TRBV6-5 and TRBJ1-1; TCRdb's D call, TRBD1, is unchecked because there is no DNA. This CDR3 has 13 amino acids. Looked up from germline, CDR1 is MNHEY and CDR2 is SVGAGI. CDR3 sequence reads: CASSYSWGLEAFF.

V is TRBV7-8 and J is TRBJ1-1; with no DNA, the TCRdb D assignment of TRBD1 cannot be verified. This CDR3 comprises 15 residues. Germline-derived CDR1 and CDR2 are SGHVS and FQNEAQ. The CDR3 reads CASSPDRGLNTEAFF.

The chain carries TRBV29-1 and TRBJ1-2; TCRdb outputs TRBD1, but without DNA this stays unchecked. Per germline, CDR1 SQVTM and CDR2 ANQGSEA. This CDR3 region has 12 residues. CDR3 region: CSVEEGPRRYTF.

The chain couples TRBV12-3 or TRBV12-4 to TRBJ1-4; absent DNA, TCRdb's TRBD1 call cannot be checked. This CDR3 region has 16 residues. CDR3 loop: CASSWDRGATNEKLFF.

The chain carries TRBV7-9 and TRBJ1-1. The CDR3 runs to 15 residues. The germline gives CDR1 SEHNR, CDR2 FQNEAQ (reference sequence). CDR3 sequence: CASSPAAGRLTEAFF.

The CDR3 reads CSASRTGELFF. The chain has TRBV20-1 and TRBJ2-2. The CDR3 runs 11 residues. In germline, CDR1 is DFQATT, CDR2 SNEGSKA (reference sequence).

The chain has TRBV20-1 and TRBJ1-5. Germline V CDR1 and CDR2: DFQATT, SNEGSKA (reference sequence). The CDR3 is 17 residues long. CDR3 region: CSARDRLNSYSNQPQHF.

The V and J genes are TRBV18 and TRBJ2-5. This CDR3 spans 14 amino acids. Germline CDR1 is KGHSH and CDR2 is LQKENI. This CDR3 reads CASSPTRVEETQYF. The full variable domain, completed using reference TRBV18 and TRBJ2-5, is NAGVMQNPRHLVRRRGQEARLRCSPMKGHSHVYWYRQLPEEGLKFMVYLQKENIIDESGMPKERFSAEFPKEGPSILRIQQVVRGDSAAYFCASSPTRVEETQYFGPGTRLLVL.

V and J are TRBV9 and TRBJ2-7; TCRdb proposes TRBD2, but this gene call is untestable without DNA. CDR1 is SGDLS, CDR2 YYNGEE, per germline. The CDR3 spans 14 residues. The CDR3 loop is CASSVLDFSYEQYF.

V and J are TRBV10-2 and TRBJ2-5; TCRdb proposes TRBD1, but this gene call is untestable without DNA. Per germline, CDR1 WSHSY and CDR2 SAAADI. This CDR3 contains 16 residues. CDR3: CASSGPGQGARETQYF.

The rearrangement joins TRBV5-4 to TRBJ2-1; with no DNA, the TCRdb D assignment of TRBD2 cannot be verified. This CDR3 is 16 amino acids long. From germline, CDR1 is SGHNT and CDR2 YYREEE (reference sequence). Here the CDR3 reads CASSRPSGSDSNEQFF.

This chain uses TRBV18 with TRBJ1-1. The CDR3 is 13 residues long. Germline lookup yields CDR1 KGHSH and CDR2 LQKENI. CDR3 amino acids: CASSRAQGTEAFF. Full variable domain (outside the CDR3, taken from reference TRBV18 and TRBJ1-1): NAGVMQNPRHLVRRRGQEARLRCSPMKGHSHVYWYRQLPEEGLKFMVYLQKENIIDESGMPKERFSAEFPKEGPSILRIQQVVRGDSAAYFCASSRAQGTEAFFGQGTRLTVV.

V and J are TRBV7-2 and TRBJ1-1; TCRdb picks TRBD1, but there is no DNA to check that call. This CDR3 region has 15 residues. Per the germline V gene, CDR1 is SGHTA and CDR2 is FQGNSA. CDR3 loop: CASTNLGSKGAPAFF.

This chain joins TRBV4-1 and TRBJ2-5; TCRdb reports TRBD1, a call that lacks DNA to check it against. The CDR3 sequence is 17 residues long. CDR1 MGHRA and CDR2 YSYEKL come from the germline V gene. The CDR3 here is CASSRSDRGLFTETQYF.